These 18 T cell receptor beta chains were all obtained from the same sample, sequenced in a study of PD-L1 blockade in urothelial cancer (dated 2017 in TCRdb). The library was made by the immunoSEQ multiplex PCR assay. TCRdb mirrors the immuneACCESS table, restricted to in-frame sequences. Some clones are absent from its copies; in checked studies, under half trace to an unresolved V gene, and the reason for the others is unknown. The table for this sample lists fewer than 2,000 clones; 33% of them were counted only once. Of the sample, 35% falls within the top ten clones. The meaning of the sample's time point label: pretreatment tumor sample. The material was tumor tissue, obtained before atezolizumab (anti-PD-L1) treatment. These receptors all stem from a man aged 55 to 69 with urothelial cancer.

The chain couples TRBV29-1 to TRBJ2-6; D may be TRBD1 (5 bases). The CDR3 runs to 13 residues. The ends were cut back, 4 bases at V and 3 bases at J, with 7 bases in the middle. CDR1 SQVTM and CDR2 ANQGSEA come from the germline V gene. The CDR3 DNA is TGCAGCGTTGGGGGCATTGGGGCCAACGTCCTGACTTTC. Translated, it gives CSVGGIGANVLTF.

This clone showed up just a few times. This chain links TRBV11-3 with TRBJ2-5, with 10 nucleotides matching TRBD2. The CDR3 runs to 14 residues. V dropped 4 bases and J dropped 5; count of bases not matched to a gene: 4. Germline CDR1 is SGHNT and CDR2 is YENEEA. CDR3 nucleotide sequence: TGTGCCAGCAGCTCCCTAGCGGGGGACGAGACCCAGTACTTC. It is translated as CASSSLAGDETQYF.

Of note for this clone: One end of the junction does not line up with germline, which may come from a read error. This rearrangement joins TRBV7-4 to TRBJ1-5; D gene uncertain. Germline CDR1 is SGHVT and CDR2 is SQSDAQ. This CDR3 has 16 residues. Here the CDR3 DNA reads TGTGCCAGAAGCTTGGTAGGGAATAAACGCAATCAGCCCCAGCATTTT. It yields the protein CARSLVGNKRNQPQHF.

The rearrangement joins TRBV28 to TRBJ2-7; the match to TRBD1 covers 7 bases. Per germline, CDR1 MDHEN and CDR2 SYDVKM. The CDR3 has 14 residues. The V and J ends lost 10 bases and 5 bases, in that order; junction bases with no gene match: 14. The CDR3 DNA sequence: TGTGCCACCCAATTCGTGACAGGGACGGACGAGCAGTACTTC. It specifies CATQFVTGTDEQYF.

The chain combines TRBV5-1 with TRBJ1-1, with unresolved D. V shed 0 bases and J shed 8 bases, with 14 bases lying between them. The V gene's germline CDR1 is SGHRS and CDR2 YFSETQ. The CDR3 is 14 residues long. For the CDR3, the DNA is TGCGCCAGCAGCTTGGAGCCAGGACTACCCGAAGCTTTCTTT. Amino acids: CASSLEPGLPEAFF.

CDR3 protein: CASSEYLTGWGNEQFF. The CDR3 region has the DNA TGTGCCAGCAGTGAATATTTGACAGGATGGGGGAATGAGCAGTTCTTC. The chain combines TRBV25-1 with TRBJ2-1; possibly TRBD1 for D (6 bases). With 0 bases removed from V and 7 bases from J, the gap between germline ends came to 16 bases. The length of the CDR3 is 16 residues. Germline CDR1 and CDR2: MGHDK and SYGVNS.

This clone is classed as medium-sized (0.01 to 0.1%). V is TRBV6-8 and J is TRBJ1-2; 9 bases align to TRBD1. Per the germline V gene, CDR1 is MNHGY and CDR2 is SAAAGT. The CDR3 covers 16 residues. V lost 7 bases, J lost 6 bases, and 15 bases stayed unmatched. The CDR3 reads CASIFDGTGNLHGYTF. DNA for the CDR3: TGTGCCAGCATTTTCGACGGGACAGGGAACCTACATGGCTACACCTTC.

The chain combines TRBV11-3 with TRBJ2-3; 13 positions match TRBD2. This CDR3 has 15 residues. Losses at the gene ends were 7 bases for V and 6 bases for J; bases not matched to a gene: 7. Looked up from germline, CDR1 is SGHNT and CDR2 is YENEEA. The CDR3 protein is CASTILAGGTDTQYF. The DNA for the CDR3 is TGTGCCAGCACCATACTAGCGGGGGGGACGGATACGCAGTATTTT.

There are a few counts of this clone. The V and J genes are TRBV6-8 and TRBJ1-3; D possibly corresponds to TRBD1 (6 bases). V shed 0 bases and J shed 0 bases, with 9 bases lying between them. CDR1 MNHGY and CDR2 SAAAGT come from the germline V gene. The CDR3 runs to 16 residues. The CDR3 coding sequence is TGTGCCAGCAGTTACTCCGACAGGTCCTCTGGAAACACCATATATTTT. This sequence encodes CASSYSDRSSGNTIYF.

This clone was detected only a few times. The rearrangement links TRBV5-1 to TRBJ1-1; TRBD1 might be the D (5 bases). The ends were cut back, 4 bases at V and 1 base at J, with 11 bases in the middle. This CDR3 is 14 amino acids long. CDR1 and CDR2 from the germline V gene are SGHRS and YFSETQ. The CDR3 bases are TGCGCCAGCAGCCTCCGACAGACGAACACTGAAGCTTTCTTT. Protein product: CASSLRQTNTEAFF.

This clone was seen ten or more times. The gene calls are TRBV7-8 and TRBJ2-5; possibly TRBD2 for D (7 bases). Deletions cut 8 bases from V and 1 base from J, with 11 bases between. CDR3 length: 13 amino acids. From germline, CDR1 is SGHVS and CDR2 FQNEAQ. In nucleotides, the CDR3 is TGTGCCAGCGGGGGGGCACCCCAAGAGACCCAGTACTTC. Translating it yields CASGGAPQETQYF.

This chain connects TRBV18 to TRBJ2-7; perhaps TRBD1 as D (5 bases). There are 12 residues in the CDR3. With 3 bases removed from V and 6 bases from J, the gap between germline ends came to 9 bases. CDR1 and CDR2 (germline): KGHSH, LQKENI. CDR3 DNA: TGTGCCAGCTCACCGGGGCCTGGCGAGCAGTACTTC. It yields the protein CASSPGPGEQYF. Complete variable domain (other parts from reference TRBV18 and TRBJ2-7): NAGVMQNPRHLVRRRGQEARLRCSPMKGHSHVYWYRQLPEEGLKFMVYLQKENIIDESGMPKERFSAEFPKEGPSILRIQQVVRGDSAAYFCASSPGPGEQYFGPGTRLTVT.

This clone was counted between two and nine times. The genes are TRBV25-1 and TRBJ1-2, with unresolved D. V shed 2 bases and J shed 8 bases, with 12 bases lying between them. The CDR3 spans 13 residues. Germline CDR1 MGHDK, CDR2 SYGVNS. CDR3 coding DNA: TGTGCCAGCAGTGAACTGGGAATGGGAGGCTACACCTTC. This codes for CASSELGMGGYTF.

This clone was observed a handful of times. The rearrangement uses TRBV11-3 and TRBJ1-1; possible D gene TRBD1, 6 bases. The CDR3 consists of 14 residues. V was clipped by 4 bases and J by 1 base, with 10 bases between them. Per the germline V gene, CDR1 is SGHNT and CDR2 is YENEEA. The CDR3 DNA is TGTGCCAGCAGCTACGGGACAACGAACACTGAAGCTTTCTTT. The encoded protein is CASSYGTTNTEAFF.

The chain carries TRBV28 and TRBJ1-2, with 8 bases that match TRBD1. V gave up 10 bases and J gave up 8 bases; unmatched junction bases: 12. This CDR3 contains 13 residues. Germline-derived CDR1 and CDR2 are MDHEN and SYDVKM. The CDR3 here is CATTGQVKLGYTF. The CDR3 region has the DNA TGTGCCACCACGGGACAGGTCAAATTGGGCTACACCTTC.

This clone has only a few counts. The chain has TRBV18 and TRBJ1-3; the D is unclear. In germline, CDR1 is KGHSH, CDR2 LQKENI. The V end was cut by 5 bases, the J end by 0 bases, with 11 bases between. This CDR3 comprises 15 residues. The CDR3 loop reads CASSSDTSSGNTIYF. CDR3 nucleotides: TGTGCCAGCTCATCTGACACGAGCTCTGGAAACACCATATATTTT.

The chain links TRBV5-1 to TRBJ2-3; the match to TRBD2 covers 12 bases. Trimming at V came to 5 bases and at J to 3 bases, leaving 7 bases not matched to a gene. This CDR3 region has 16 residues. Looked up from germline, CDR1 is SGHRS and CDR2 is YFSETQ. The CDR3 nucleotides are TGCGCCAGCAGTTTTGGACTAGCGGGGATGACAGATACGCAGTATTTT. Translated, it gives CASSFGLAGMTDTQYF.

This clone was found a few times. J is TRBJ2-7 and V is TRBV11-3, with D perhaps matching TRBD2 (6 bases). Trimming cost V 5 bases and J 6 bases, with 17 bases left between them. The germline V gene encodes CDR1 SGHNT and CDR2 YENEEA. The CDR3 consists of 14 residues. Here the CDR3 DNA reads TGTGCCAGCAGCCCCCTTGGACTATCTGTCGAGCAGTACTTC. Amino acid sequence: CASSPLGLSVEQYF.